The clone carrying this TCR beta chain was found a few times. CDR1 is DFQATT and CDR2 is SNEGSKA in the germline V gene (reference sequence). There are 13 residues in the CDR3. Unique molecular identifiers were used in preparing the TCRbeta library. MiXCR, run by TCRdb on the PCR reads, gives a single entry per CDR3 protein. The profile shows approximately 520,000 distinct CDR3 sequences, approximately 10% of them singletons. The data belong to a study of T-cell reconstitution after alpha-beta-depleted transplantation in children. The material sequenced was PBMCs, mostly from graft donor cells, taken 180 days after TCRalphabeta/CD19-depleted stem cell transplant. This receptor was obtained from a female patient aged 2-10 years who had a stem cell transplant for aplastic anemia, so the T cells may come from the graft donor. The V call is TRBV20-1, the J call TRBJ1-5; perhaps TRBD1 as D (6 bases). DNA for the CDR3: TGCTCAGGGGCAGAAGATAGCAATCAGCCCCAGCATTTT. Protein sequence: CSGAEDSNQPQHF.